The source of this TCR beta chain is a study of spatial heterogeneity in lung cancer. Each CDR3 protein is one row after TCRdb ran MiXCR on the 5' RACE reads. This table holds about 35,000 distinct CDR3 sequences, around 3.1% found once. Time point reported: sample taken at primary tumor resection. The CDR3 contains 16 residues. Germline lookup yields CDR1 WSHSY and CDR2 SAAADI. J was trimmed by 4 bases and V by 4 bases; bases with no gene match: 11. In this sample, this clonotype turned up many times. V usage is TRBV10-2 and J usage is TRBJ2-3; 7 bases fit TRBD2. The clonotype originates from a male donor with early-stage non-small cell lung cancer. Sequenced material: normal lung tissue next to the tumor, taken at surgery. This CDR3 is CASSAGGAGEADTQYF. The CDR3 DNA reads as TGCGCCAGCAGTGCTGGTGGGGCGGGGGAGGCAGATACGCAGTATTTT.